This record covers a single T cell receptor (beta chain). Antigen: not known. The sample belongs to a study of regulatory T cells in long-lasting Graves disease. Whole-study context: Over 5 years on antithyroid drugs plus positive TSH receptor antibodies marked Graves' disease as persistent. Study-wide points: Favored gene segments in persistent disease were TRBV28, TRBJ1-2 and TRBJ2-5. Persistent Graves' patients possessed reduced TCR diversity relative to recently diagnosed ones.

Looked up from germline, CDR1 is SQVTM and CDR2 is ANQGSEA. The CDR3 covers 12 residues. The V end was cut by 4 bases, the J end by 7 bases, with 13 bases between. Described time point: persistent/refractory GD, antithyroid drugs over 5 years with positive TRAb. The TCR library used RNA extracted from PBMCs. For TCR beta, libraries came from iRepertoire HTBI primers and Arm-PCR of CDR3 regions. In the authors' methods: Gene usage covered some 66 TRBV and about 15 TRBJ segments. TCRdb re-derived calls from the multiplex PCR reads in MiXCR, one entry per CDR3 protein. TCRdb's processing, not the study's, gives the V and J calls here. The table lists 400,000 or so distinct CDR3 sequences, around 20% of them singletons.

The material sequenced was peripheral blood mononuclear cells (PBMCs), taken when the disease was refractory, from a patient treated with antithyroid drugs. The rearrangement uses TRBV29-1 and TRBJ1-2, with D possibly TRBD1 on 6 matching bases. This clonotype was sampled from a female donor with Graves disease. The CDR3 DNA reads as TGCAGCGTTGCTACAGGGTACTCTGGCTACACCTTC. It is translated as CSVATGYSGYTF.